This is a list of T cell receptor beta chains from one sample in a study of OX40 agonist ivuxolimab in advanced cancers. TCRdb's copy holds only in-frame clones and misses some; the assay was immunoSEQ multiplex PCR. The table shows 70,000 to 80,000 clones, with roughly nine tenths occurring only once. Sample: CD4+ or CD8+ T cells sorted from blood, taken in a trial of the OX40 agonist ivuxolimab. Receptors originate from an adult with an advanced solid tumor such as melanoma, head and neck, liver or kidney cancer. CDR3s include the opening cysteine and the closing phenylalanine or tryptophan. D genes are given only for firm matches. Only part of the rows carry a size: once, few, many, or a class if the clone is expanded.

>once|NA|TRBV11-2|TRBJ2-5
CASSPLSETQYF
TGTGCCAGCAGCCCCCTTTCGGAGACCCAGTACTTC
>NA|NA|TRBV4-1|TRBJ2-7
CASSQADYEQYF
TGCGCCAGCAGCCAAGCGGACTACGAGCAGTACTTC
>NA|TRBD1|TRBV11-3|TRBJ1-5
CASSLVGTGGLGQPQHF
TGTGCCAGCAGCTTAGTCGGGACAGGGGGCTTGGGACAGCCCCAGCATTTT
>NA|NA|TRBV28|TRBJ1-1
CASSLWQGRNEAFF
TGTGCCAGCAGTTTATGGCAGGGACGGAATGAAGCTTTCTTT
>NA|NA|TRBV5-1|TRBJ2-5
CASSLDRQRETQYF
TGCGCCAGCAGCTTGGATCGGCAACGAGAGACCCAGTACTTC
>NA|NA|TRBV11-2|TRBJ2-2
CASSLAGTNTGELFF
TGTGCCAGCAGCTTAGCCGGGACGAACACCGGGGAGCTGTTTTTT
>NA|TRBD1|TRBV7-8|TRBJ1-3
CASSSDRGTGNTIYF
TGTGCCAGCAGCTCTGACAGGGGTACTGGAAACACCATATATTTT
>NA|NA|TRBV28|TRBJ1-2
CASSSSGNRGYTF
TGTGCCAGCAGTTCCTCAGGGAATCGAGGCTACACCTTC
>NA|TRBD2|TRBV30|TRBJ2-7
CAWKTSGTYEQYF
TGTGCCTGGAAGACTAGCGGGACCTACGAGCAGTACTTC
>few|TRBD1|TRBV7-2|TRBJ1-2
CASSLTGWDGYTF
TGTGCCAGCAGCCTGACAGGGTGGGATGGCTACACCTTC
>once|NA|TRBV6-5|TRBJ1-5
CASSYDHGDNQPQHF
TGTGCCAGCAGTTATGACCACGGAGACAATCAGCCCCAGCATTTT
>NA|NA|TRBV27|TRBJ1-4
CASSLRDVNEKLFF
TGTGCCAGCAGTTTAAGGGACGTCAATGAAAAACTGTTTTTT
>NA|NA|TRBV7-2|TRBJ2-7
CASSLGGKPEYEQYF
TGTGCCAGCAGCTTAGGAGGCAAACCGGAATACGAGCAGTACTTC
>NA|TRBD2|TRBV30|TRBJ2-7
CAWSPGLAREQYF
TGTGCCTGGAGTCCGGGACTAGCCCGCGAGCAGTACTTC
>NA|NA|TRBV7-3|TRBJ1-1
CASSRQAYGEAFF
TGTGCCAGCAGCCGTCAGGCTTACGGTGAAGCTTTCTTT
>NA|NA|TRBV7-6|TRBJ1-6
CASSFIQGSRSPLHF
TGTGCCAGCAGCTTTATACAGGGTTCTAGGTCACCCCTCCACTTT
>once|TRBD1|TRBV27|TRBJ2-5
CASSPGQGNYAFYF
TGTGCCAGCAGTCCGGGACAGGGGAACTATGCCTTTTACTTC
>few|NA|TRBV5-1|TRBJ2-6
CASSRGSPGANVLTF
TGCGCCAGCAGCCGTGGGTCACCTGGGGCCAACGTCCTGACTTTC
>NA|NA|TRBV5-5|TRBJ2-2
CASSNPRDSSTGELFF
TGTGCCAGCAGCAACCCTCGGGACTCATCCACCGGGGAGCTGTTTTTT
>NA|NA|TRBV28|TRBJ2-1
CASNRRGATYNEQFF
TGTGCCAGCAATCGCCGGGGGGCGACCTACAATGAGCAGTTCTTC
>NA|NA|TRBV7-8|TRBJ2-1
CASSQNGEQFF
TGTGCCAGCAGCCAAAACGGTGAGCAGTTCTTC
>NA|TRBD2|TRBV13|TRBJ2-5
CASSGASGRILGETQYF
TGTGCCAGCAGCGGTGCCAGCGGGAGAATTTTGGGGGAGACCCAGTACTTC
>NA|TRBD2|TRBV6-1|TRBJ2-5
CASRIAGQETQYF
TGTGCCAGCAGGATAGCGGGGCAAGAGACCCAGTACTTC
>NA|TRBD2|TRBV9|TRBJ2-1
CASSAPQSTGGRDGYNEQFF
TGTGCCAGCAGCGCCCCTCAGTCGACGGGCGGGAGGGACGGGTACAATGAGCAGTTCTTC
>NA|NA|TRBV29-1|TRBJ1-4
CSVLDEKLFF
TGCAGCGTTTTAGATGAAAAACTGTTTTTT
>NA|NA|TRBV27|TRBJ1-3
CASSPRAAGNTIYF
TGTGCCAGCAGTCCCAGGGCGGCTGGAAACACCATATATTTT
>NA|NA|TRBV9|TRBJ1-3
CASSVGPAGASGNTIYF
TGTGCCAGCAGCGTAGGGCCGGCGGGGGCCTCTGGAAACACCATATATTTT
>NA|TRBD1|TRBV18|TRBJ2-7
CASSPPLDRDYEQYF
TGTGCCAGCTCACCACCCCTGGACAGGGACTACGAGCAGTACTTC
>NA|TRBD1|TRBV11-2|TRBJ1-3
CASSTGQAGNTIYF
TGTGCCAGCAGCACCGGACAGGCTGGAAACACCATATATTTT
>NA|NA|TRBV19|TRBJ2-6
CASSKGHHSGANVLTF
TGTGCCAGTAGTAAGGGACACCACTCTGGGGCCAACGTCCTGACTTTC
>NA|NA|TRBV27|TRBJ2-3
CASSLSRGPDTQYF
TGTGCCAGCAGTCTTTCTCGGGGCCCAGATACGCAGTATTTT
>NA|NA|TRBV28|TRBJ2-1
CASSVRTPTYNEQFF
TGTGCCAGCAGTGTGCGCACACCGACCTACAATGAGCAGTTCTTC
>NA|TRBD2|TRBV12-5|TRBJ2-1
CASGRTSGRLNEQFF
TGTGCTAGTGGGCGGACTAGCGGGAGGTTGAATGAGCAGTTCTTC
>once|TRBD2|TRBV9|TRBJ2-3
CASSVGLAGAGLTDTQYF
TGTGCCAGCAGCGTAGGGCTAGCGGGGGCCGGCCTCACAGATACGCAGTATTTT
>NA|TRBD1|TRBV25-1|TRBJ2-3
CASSGDRGHDTQYF
TGTGCCAGCAGTGGGGACAGGGGGCACGATACGCAGTATTTT
>NA|NA|TRBV13|TRBJ2-1
CASSLVLNRGLSNEQFF
TGTGCCAGCAGCTTAGTGCTTAACAGGGGACTTAGTAATGAGCAGTTCTTC
>NA|NA|TRBV11-2|TRBJ1-3
CASSLVGKSYSGNTIYF
TGCGCCAGCAGCTTAGTCGGGAAGTCCTACTCTGGAAACACCATATATTTT
>NA|NA|TRBV28|TRBJ1-5
CASIRGPNQPQHF
TGTGCCAGCATCCGTGGACCCAATCAGCCCCAGCATTTT
>NA|TRBD1|TRBV29-1|TRBJ1-2
CSVEKPGQGAHGYTF
TGCAGCGTTGAGAAACCGGGACAGGGGGCGCATGGCTACACCTTC
>NA|NA|TRBV7-6|TRBJ2-7
CASSLEGRNYEQYF
TGTGCCAGCAGCTTAGAGGGCCGCAATTACGAGCAGTACTTC
>NA|TRBD1|TRBV28|TRBJ2-5
CASRSTGLETQYF
TGTGCCAGCAGGTCGACAGGGTTAGAGACCCAGTACTTC
>NA|TRBD1|TRBV6-1|TRBJ2-7
CASLRQGSYEQYF
TGTGCCAGCCTTAGACAGGGGAGCTACGAGCAGTACTTC
>NA|NA|TRBV5-6|TRBJ1-1
CASSLGGANTEAFF
TGTGCCAGCAGCTTGGGAGGAGCCAACACTGAAGCTTTCTTT
>NA|NA|TRBV4-1|TRBJ1-4
CASSQDRGGGDEKLFF
TGCGCCAGCAGCCAAGATAGGGGAGGGGGTGACGAAAAACTGTTTTTT
>NA|NA|TRBV6-5|TRBJ1-2
CASSYNGNYGYTF
TGTGCCAGCAGTTACAACGGTAACTATGGCTACACCTTC
>NA|TRBD1|TRBV10-3|TRBJ1-4
CAISTRTGGKLFF
TGTGCCATCAGTACTCGGACAGGGGGAAAACTGTTTTTT
>NA|TRBD1|TRBV10-3|TRBJ2-6
CAISGTGGTGANVLTF
TGTGCCATCAGCGGGACAGGGGGCACTGGGGCCAACGTCCTGACTTTC
>once|NA|TRBV7-2|TRBJ2-4
CASSLEGNPNIQYF
TGTGCCAGCAGCTTGGAGGGGAATCCCAACATTCAGTACTTC
>NA|TRBD1|TRBV6-4|TRBJ2-2
CASSSRQGAGELFF
TGTGCCAGCAGCTCGAGACAGGGTGCCGGGGAGCTGTTTTTT
>NA|NA|TRBV7-6|TRBJ1-5
CASSLVGGNQPQHF
TGTGCCAGCAGCTTAGTAGGGGGCAATCAGCCCCAGCATTTT
>NA|NA|TRBV9|TRBJ2-3
CASSASGGPGDTQYF
TGTGCCAGCAGCGCCTCCGGAGGGCCGGGAGATACGCAGTATTTT
>NA|TRBD1|TRBV7-2|TRBJ2-5
CASSLQGAQETQYF
TGTGCCAGCAGCCTACAGGGGGCTCAAGAGACCCAGTACTTC
>NA|NA|TRBV7-8|TRBJ1-1
CASSLVLGLNTEAFF
TGTGCCAGCAGCTTAGTCCTGGGACTGAACACTGAAGCTTTCTTT
>NA|NA|TRBV13|TRBJ2-7
CASSSPLRAHGEQYF
TGTGCCAGCAGCTCACCCCTCCGGGCCCATGGCGAGCAGTACTTC